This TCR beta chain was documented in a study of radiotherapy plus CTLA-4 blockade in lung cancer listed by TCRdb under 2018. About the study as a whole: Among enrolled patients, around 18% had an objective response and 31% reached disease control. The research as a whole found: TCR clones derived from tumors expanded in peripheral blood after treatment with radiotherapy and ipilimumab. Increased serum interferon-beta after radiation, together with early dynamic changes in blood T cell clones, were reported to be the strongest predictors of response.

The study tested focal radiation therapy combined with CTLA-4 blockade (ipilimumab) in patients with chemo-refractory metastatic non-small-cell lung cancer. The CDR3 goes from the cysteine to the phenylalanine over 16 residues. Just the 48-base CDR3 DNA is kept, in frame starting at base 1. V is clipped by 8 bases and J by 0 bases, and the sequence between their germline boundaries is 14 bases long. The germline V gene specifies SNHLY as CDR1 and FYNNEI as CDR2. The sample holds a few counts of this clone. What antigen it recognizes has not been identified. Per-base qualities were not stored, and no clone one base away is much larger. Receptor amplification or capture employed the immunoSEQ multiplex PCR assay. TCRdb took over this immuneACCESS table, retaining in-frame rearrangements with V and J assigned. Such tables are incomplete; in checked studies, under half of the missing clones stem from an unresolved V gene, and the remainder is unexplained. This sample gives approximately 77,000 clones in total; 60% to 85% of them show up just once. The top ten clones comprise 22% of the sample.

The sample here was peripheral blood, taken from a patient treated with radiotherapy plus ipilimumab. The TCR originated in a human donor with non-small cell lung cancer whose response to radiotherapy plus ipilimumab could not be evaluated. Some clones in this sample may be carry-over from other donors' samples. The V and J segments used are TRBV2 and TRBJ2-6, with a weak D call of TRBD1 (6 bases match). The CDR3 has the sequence CASEGTFLSGANVLTF. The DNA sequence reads TGTGCCAGCGAAGGGACATTCCTCTCTGGGGCCAACGTCCTGACTTTC.